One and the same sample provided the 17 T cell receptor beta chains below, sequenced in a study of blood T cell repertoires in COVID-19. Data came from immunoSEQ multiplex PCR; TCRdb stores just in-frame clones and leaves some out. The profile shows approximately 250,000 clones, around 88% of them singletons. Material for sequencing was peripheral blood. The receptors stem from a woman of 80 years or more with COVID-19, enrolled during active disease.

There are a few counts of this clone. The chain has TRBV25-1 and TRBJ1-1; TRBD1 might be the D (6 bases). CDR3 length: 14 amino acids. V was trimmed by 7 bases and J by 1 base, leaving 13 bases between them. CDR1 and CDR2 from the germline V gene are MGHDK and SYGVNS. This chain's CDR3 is CASNNQQGNTEAFF. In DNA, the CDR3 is TGTGCCAGCAACAATCAACAGGGGAACACTGAAGCTTTCTTT.

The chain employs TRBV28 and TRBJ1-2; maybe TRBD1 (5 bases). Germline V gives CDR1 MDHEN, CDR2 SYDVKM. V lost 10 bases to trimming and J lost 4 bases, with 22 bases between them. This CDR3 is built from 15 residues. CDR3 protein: CATPRFREGRYGYTF. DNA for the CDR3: TGTGCCACCCCTCGGTTTAGGGAGGGACGCTATGGCTACACCTTC.

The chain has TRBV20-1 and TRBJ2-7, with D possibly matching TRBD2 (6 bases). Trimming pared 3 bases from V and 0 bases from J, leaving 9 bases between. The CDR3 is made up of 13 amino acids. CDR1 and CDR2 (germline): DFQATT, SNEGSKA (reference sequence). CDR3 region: CSASDGGSYEQYF. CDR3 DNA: TGCAGTGCTAGTGACGGGGGCTCCTACGAGCAGTACTTC.

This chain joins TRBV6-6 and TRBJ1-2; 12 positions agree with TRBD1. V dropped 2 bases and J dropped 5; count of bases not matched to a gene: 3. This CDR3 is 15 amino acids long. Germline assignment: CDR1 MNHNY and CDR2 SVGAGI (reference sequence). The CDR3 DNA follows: TGTGCCAGCAGTTACGGGGGACAGGGGGCGTATGGCTACACCTTC. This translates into CASSYGGQGAYGYTF.

The CDR3 sequence: CSVREGFRETQYF. CDR3 DNA sequence: TGCAGCGTGAGGGAGGGTTTTCGGGAGACCCAGTACTTC. V gene TRBV29-1 combines with J gene TRBJ2-5, with TRBD2 matching 7 bases. The CDR3 has 13 residues. Germline trimming cut 6 bases from V and 5 bases from J; bases unmatched to any gene: 9. Germline-derived CDR1 and CDR2 are SQVTM and ANQGSEA.

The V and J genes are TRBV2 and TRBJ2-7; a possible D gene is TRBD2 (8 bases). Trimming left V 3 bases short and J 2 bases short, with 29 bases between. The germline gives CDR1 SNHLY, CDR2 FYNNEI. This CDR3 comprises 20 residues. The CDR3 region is CASSETGPDEAGGRAYEQYV. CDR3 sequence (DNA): TGTGCCAGCAGTGAGACAGGGCCGGACGAGGCGGGGGGCAGAGCCTACGAGCAGTACGTC.

The CDR3 reads CASSAQVTGVGNTIYF. CDR3 DNA sequence: TGTGCCAGCAGCGCCCAAGTTACAGGGGTAGGAAACACCATATATTTT. This chain connects TRBV9 to TRBJ1-3; 7 nucleotides align to TRBD1. Germline V lookup: CDR1 SGDLS, CDR2 YYNGEE. The CDR3 has 16 amino acids. V lost 3 bases to trimming and J lost 4 bases; unmatched junction nucleotides: 10. The full variable domain, completed using reference TRBV9 and TRBJ1-3, is DSGVTQTPKHLITATGQRVTLRCSPRSGDLSVYWYQQSLDQGLQFLIQYYNGEERAKGNILERFSAQQFPDLHSELNLSSLELGDSALYFCASSAQVTGVGNTIYFGEGSWLTVV.

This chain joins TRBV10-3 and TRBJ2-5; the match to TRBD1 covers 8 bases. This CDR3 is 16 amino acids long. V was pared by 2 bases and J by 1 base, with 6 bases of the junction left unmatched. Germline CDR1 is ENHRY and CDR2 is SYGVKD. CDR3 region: CAISETTGTGQETQYF. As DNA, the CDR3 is TGTGCCATCAGTGAGACGACCGGGACAGGCCAAGAGACCCAGTACTTC.

The CDR3 nucleotides are TGTGCCATCAACAGGGAACCCACCGGGGAGCTGTTTTTT. Encoded protein: CAINREPTGELFF. The rearrangement links TRBV10-3 to TRBJ2-2, with a possible D match to TRBD1 (6 bases). The V end lost 7 bases, the J end lost 4 bases, and 10 bases lay between the germline ends. Germline assignment: CDR1 ENHRY and CDR2 SYGVKD. CDR3 length: 13 residues.

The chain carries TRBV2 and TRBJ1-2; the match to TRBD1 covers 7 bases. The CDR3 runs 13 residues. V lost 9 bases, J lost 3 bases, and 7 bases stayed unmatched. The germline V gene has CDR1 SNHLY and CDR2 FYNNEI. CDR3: CASMTGYDYGYTF. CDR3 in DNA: TGTGCCAGTATGACAGGGTATGACTATGGCTACACCTTC.

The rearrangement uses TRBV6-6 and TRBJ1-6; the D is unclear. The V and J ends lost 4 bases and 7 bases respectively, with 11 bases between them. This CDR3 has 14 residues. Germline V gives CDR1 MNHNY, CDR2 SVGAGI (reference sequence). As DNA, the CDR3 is TGTGCCAGCAGTTTACTGCCAGGAAATTCACCCCTCCACTTT. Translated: CASSLLPGNSPLHF.

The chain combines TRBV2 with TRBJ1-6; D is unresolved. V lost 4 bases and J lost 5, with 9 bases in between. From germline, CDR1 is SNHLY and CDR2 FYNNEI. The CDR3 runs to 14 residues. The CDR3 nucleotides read TGTGCCAGCAGTGCTAGCCCCAATAATTCACCCCTCCACTTT. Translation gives CASSASPNNSPLHF.

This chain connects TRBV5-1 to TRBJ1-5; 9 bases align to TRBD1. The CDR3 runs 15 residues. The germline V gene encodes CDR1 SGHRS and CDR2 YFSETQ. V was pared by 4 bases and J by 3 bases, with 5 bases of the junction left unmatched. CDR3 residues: CASSGTGGPNQPQHF. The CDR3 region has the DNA TGCGCCAGCAGCGGCACAGGGGGCCCCAATCAGCCCCAGCATTTT.

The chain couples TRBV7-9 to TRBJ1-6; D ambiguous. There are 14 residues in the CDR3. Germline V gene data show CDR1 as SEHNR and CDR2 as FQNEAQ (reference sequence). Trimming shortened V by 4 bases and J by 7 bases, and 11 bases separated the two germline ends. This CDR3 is CASSSHTGNSPLHF. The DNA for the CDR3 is TGTGCCAGCAGCTCTCACACCGGGAATTCACCCCTCCACTTT.

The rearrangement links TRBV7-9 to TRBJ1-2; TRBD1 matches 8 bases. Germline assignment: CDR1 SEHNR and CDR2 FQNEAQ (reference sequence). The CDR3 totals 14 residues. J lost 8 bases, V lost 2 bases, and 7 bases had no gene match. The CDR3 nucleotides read TGTGCCAGCAGCTTAATGGGCAGGGGGCTCGGCTACACCTTC. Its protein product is CASSLMGRGLGYTF.

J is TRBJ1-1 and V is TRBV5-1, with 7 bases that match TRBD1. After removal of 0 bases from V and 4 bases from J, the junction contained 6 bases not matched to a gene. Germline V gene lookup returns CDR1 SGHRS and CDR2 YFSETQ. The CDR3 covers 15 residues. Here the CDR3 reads CASSLGDSGSTEAFF. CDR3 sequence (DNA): TGCGCCAGCAGCTTGGGGGACAGCGGGAGCACTGAAGCTTTCTTT.

As DNA, the CDR3 is TGCAGCGCGGACATAACGAACACCGGGGAGCTGTTTTTT. This sequence encodes CSADITNTGELFF. The rearrangement uses TRBV29-1 and TRBJ2-2, with D possibly matching TRBD1 (5 bases). CDR3 length: 13 amino acids. Trimming cost V 7 bases and J 0 bases, with 9 bases left between them. CDR1 and CDR2 (germline): SQVTM, ANQGSEA.